This TCR beta chain was captured in a study of post-analysis software for immune sequencing data. At the level of the study: Included courses were relapsing-remitting and secondary progressive multiple sclerosis; progressive-relapsing multiple sclerosis was also included. Overall study results and limits: There were four or five TRBV segments more frequent in patients than controls, and TRBV5-6, TRBV5-1 and TRBV20-1 were among them. Samples made in the same batch grouped tightly together by F measure.

Germline-derived CDR1 and CDR2 are SQVTM and ANQGSEA. The CDR3 is 11 residues long. V dropped 5 bases and J dropped 6 bases, with 7 bases sitting between them. This clonotype was recorded once. The antigen remains unidentified. Libraries were made from TCR beta cDNA, and they carried unique molecular identifiers. From roughly 1 to 10 million T cells, roughly 540,000 cDNA molecules were obtained. Each CDR3 protein gets one entry after TCRdb re-called the PCR reads with MiXCR. The sample records roughly 730,000 distinct CDR3 sequences, 25% to 30% being singletons. Sequencing was performed on blood. The rearrangement uses TRBV29-1 and TRBJ2-2; D gene ambiguous. The receptor was derived from a girl under 18 with multiple sclerosis. The CDR3 loop is CSVWLSGELFF. In DNA form, the CDR3 reads TGCAGCGTTTGGCTCTCCGGGGAGCTGTTTTTT.